A few counts support the clone carrying this T cell receptor (beta chain). As yet, its antigen is unknown. TCRdb's table, derived via immunoSEQ multiplex PCR, lists solely in-frame clones and lacks some. The data contain approximately 44,000 clones, about three quarters of them singletons. The data were obtained in a study of a mutant IDH1 vaccine in newly diagnosed glioma. The overall study: Commencement of vaccination occurred 4-6 weeks following radiotherapy alone, or concurrently with temozolomide cycles. Most patients had received both radiotherapy and temozolomide, the prior options being radiotherapy, temozolomide, or both.

The CDR3 runs 13 residues. V was trimmed by 1 base and J by 2 bases, leaving 4 bases between them. The germline V gene encodes CDR1 SGHDT and CDR2 YYEEEE. Specified time point: week 35, safety follow-up. All doses held 300 ug of mutant IDH1 20-mer peptide, with topical imiquimod. Eight vaccinations were given in weeks 1, 3, 5, 7, 11, 15, 19 and 23. The study, taken as a whole, reports: Whatever changes occurred in top peripheral T cell clonotypes seemed unrelated to pseudoprogression.

The chain has TRBV5-6 and TRBJ1-5; D is ambiguous. The TCR comes from a man aged 40-50 years with glioma. The source was PBMCs, collected from a glioma patient whose treatment included an IDH1 peptide vaccine. For the CDR3, the DNA is TGTGCCAGCAGCTTGATTGGCAATCAGCCCCAGCATTTT. As protein: CASSLIGNQPQHF. Supplemented by reference TRBV5-6 and TRBJ1-5, the full variable domain reads DAGVTQSPTHLIKTRGQQVTLRCSPKSGHDTVSWYQQALGQGPQFIFQYYEEEERQRGNFPDRFSGHQFPNYSSELNVNALLLGDSALYLCASSLIGNQPQHFGDGTRLSIL.